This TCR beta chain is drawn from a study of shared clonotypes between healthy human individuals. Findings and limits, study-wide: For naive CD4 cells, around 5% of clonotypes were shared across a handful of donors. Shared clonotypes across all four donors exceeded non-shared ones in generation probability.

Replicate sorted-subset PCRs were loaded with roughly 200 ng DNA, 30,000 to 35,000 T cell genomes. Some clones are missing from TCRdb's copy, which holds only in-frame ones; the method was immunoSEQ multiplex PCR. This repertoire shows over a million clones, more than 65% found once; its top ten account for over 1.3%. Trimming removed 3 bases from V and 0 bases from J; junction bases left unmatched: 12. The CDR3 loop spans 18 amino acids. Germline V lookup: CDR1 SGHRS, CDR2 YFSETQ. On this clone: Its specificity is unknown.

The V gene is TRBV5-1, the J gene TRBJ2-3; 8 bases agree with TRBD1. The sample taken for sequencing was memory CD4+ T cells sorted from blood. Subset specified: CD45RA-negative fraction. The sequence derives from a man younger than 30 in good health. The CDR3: CASSSGQGSPRSTDTQYF. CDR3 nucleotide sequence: TGCGCCAGCAGCTCCGGACAGGGTTCCCCAAGGAGCACAGATACGCAGTATTTT.